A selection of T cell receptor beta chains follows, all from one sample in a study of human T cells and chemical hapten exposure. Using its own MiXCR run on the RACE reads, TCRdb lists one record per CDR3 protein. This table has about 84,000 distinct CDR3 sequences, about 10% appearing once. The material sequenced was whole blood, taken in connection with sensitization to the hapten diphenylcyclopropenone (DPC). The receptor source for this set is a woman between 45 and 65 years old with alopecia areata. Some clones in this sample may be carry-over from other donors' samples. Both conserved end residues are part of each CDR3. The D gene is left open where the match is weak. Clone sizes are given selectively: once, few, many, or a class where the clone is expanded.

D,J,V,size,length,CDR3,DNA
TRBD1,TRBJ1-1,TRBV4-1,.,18,CASSQYPRDSSMNTEAFF,TGCGCCAGCAGCCAATACCCCCGGGACAGTTCAATGAACACTGAAGCTTTCTTT
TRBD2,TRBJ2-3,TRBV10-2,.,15,CASSDLRGSTDTQYF,TGCGCCAGCAGTGATCTTCGCGGGAGTACAGATACGCAGTATTTT
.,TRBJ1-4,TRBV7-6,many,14,CASSQQVTNEKLFF,TGTGCCAGCAGCCAACAGGTCACTAATGAAAAACTGTTTTTT
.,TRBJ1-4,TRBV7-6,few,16,CASSLGRQSANEKLFF,TGTGCCAGCAGCTTAGGGAGACAGTCCGCTAATGAAAAACTGTTTTTT
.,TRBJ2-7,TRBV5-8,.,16,CASSLSRRWGAPEQYF,TGTGCCAGCAGCTTGTCGCGGAGGTGGGGAGCGCCTGAGCAGTACTTC
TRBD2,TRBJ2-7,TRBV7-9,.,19,CASSPGGFAGGHSSYEQYF,TGTGCCAGCAGCCCCGGGGGGTTCGCGGGAGGTCATAGCTCCTACGAGCAGTACTTC
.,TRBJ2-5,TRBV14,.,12,CASSQTFKTQYF,TGTGCCAGCAGCCAAACCTTCAAGACCCAGTACTTC
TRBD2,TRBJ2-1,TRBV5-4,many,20,CASSLNWLAGVASSYNEQFF,TGTGCCAGCAGCTTGAATTGGCTAGCGGGGGTGGCGAGCTCCTACAATGAGCAGTTCTTC
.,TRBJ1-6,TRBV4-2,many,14,CASSHGRGGVPLHF,TGTGCCAGCAGCCACGGCCGGGGGGGAGTACCCCTCCACTTT
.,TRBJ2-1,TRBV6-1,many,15,CASRPILASHNEQFF,TGTGCCAGCAGACCAATCCTAGCGAGTCACAATGAGCAGTTCTTC
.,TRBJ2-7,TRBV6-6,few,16,CASSYWDSPATSEQYF,TGTGCCAGCAGTTACTGGGACAGCCCTGCGACTAGCGAGCAGTACTTC
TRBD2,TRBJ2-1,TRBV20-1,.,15,CSAYETSGGDNEQFF,TGCAGTGCCTACGAGACTAGCGGGGGGGACAATGAGCAGTTCTTC
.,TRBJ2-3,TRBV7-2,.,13,CASSLARGDTQYF,TGTGCCAGCAGCTTAGCGAGGGGAGATACGCAGTATTTT
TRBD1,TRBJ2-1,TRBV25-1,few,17,CASSVIRQGNTVAEQFF,TGTGCCAGCAGTGTGATAAGACAGGGAAATACGGTAGCTGAGCAGTTCTTC
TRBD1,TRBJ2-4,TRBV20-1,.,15,CSALDTGTGINIQYF,TGCAGTGCCCTGGACACCGGGACAGGGATCAACATTCAGTACTTC
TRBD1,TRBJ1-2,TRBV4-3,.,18,CASSQDRTGGLANYGYTF,TGCGCCAGCAGCCAAGACCGGACAGGGGGTCTAGCTAACTATGGCTACACCTTC
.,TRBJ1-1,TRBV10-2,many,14,CASRNLGGRSEAFF,TGCGCCAGCAGGAACCTTGGGGGGCGGAGTGAAGCTTTCTTT
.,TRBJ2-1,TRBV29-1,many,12,CSAAQGRGEQFF,TGCAGCGCTGCACAGGGAAGAGGTGAGCAGTTCTTC
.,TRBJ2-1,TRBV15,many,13,CATSRLRYNEQFF,TGTGCCACCAGCAGACTGCGGTACAATGAGCAGTTCTTC
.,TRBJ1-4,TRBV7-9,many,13,CASSLTGNEKLFF,TGTGCCAGCAGCTTAACGGGTAATGAAAAACTGTTTTTT
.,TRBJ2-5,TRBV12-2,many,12,CALWKGKETQYF,TGTGCGCTATGGAAAGGAAAAGAGACCCAGTACTTC
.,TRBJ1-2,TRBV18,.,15,CASSPDSTSNYGYTF,TGTGCCAGCTCACCAGACAGCACCTCTAACTATGGCTACACCTTC
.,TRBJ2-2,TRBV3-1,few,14,CASSQDSTERELFF,TGTGCCAGCAGCCAAGATTCGACAGAACGGGAGCTGTTTTTT
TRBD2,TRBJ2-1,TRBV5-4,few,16,CASSRGTSGHYNEQFF,TGTGCCAGCAGCCGAGGGACTAGCGGTCACTACAATGAGCAGTTCTTC
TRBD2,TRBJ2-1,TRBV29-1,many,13,CSVESSGSGEQFF,TGCAGCGTTGAATCTAGCGGGAGTGGTGAGCAGTTCTTC
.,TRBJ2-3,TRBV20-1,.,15,CSAGQRAGLTDTQYF,TGCAGTGCTGGTCAGAGGGCGGGACTCACAGATACGCAGTATTTT
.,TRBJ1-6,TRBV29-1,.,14,CSVVVAGSNSPLHF,TGCAGCGTCGTGGTGGCGGGAAGTAATTCACCCCTCCACTTT
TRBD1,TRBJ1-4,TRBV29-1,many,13,CSVEGQGGEKLFF,TGCAGCGTTGAAGGACAGGGAGGGGAAAAACTGTTTTTT
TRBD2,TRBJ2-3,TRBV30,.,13,CAWRAGATDTQYF,TGTGCCTGGAGAGCGGGAGCTACAGATACGCAGTATTTT
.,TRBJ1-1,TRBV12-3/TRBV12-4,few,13,CASSRSRNTEAFF,TGTGCCAGCAGCCGTAGTAGGAACACTGAAGCTTTCTTT
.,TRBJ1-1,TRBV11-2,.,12,CASSLGISEAFF,TGTGCCAGCAGCCTGGGGATCTCTGAAGCTTTCTTT
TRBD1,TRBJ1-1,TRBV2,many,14,CASTPGTGVSEAFF,TGTGCCAGCACCCCCGGGACAGGGGTCTCTGAAGCTTTCTTT
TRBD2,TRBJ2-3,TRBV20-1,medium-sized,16,CSARDMTSAHTDTQYF,TGCAGTGCTAGAGATATGACTAGCGCACACACAGATACGCAGTATTTT
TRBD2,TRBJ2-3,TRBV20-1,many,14,CRALAGVLSDTQYF,TGCAGGGCTTTAGCGGGAGTTCTCTCGGATACGCAGTATTTT
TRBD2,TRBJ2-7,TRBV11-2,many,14,CASSSAGGIYEQYF,TGTGCCAGCAGCTCCGCGGGGGGTATCTACGAGCAGTACTTC
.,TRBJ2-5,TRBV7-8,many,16,CASSFWSVVSEETQYF,TGTGCCAGCAGCTTCTGGTCGGTCGTCAGTGAAGAGACCCAGTACTTC
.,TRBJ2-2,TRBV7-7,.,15,CASSLDDRNTGELFF,TGTGCCAGCAGCTTAGACGACAGGAACACCGGGGAGCTGTTTTTT
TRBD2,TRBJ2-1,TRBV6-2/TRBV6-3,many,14,CASKVIGRVNEQFF,TGTGCCAGCAAGGTCATCGGGAGGGTGAATGAGCAGTTCTTC
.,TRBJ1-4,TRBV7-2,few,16,CASSPGTGVSNEKLFF,TGTGCCAGCAGCCCCGGGACCGGGGTCTCTAATGAAAAACTGTTTTTT
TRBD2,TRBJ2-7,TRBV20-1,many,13,CSAAASGSYEQYF,TGCAGTGCAGCGGCCAGCGGGAGTTACGAGCAGTACTTC
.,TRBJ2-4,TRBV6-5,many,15,CASSSPGLAKNIQYF,TGTGCCAGCAGTAGCCCCGGACTAGCCAAAAACATTCAGTACTTC
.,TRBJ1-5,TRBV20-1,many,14,CSASRGWPDQPQHF,TGCAGTGCTAGTCGGGGTTGGCCGGATCAGCCCCAGCATTTT